Listed below are T cell receptor beta chains from one sample, sequenced in a study of blood T cell repertoires in COVID-19. Only in-frame clones appear in the TCRdb table, and some are missing; sequencing was by immunoSEQ multiplex PCR. The sample includes 150,000 to 200,000 clones, roughly nine tenths of them seen just once. Sequencing input: peripheral blood. These receptors were collected from a man aged 18 to 30 who had recovered from COVID-19. CDR3s include the opening cysteine and the closing phenylalanine or tryptophan. The order of the fields is D gene, clone size, V gene, J gene, CDR3 protein, CDR3 DNA. A D gene is named only where the DNA matches it firmly. A row's size may be missing; if present it is once, few, many or a size class.

.	.	TRBV9	TRBJ2-3	CASSIRLSSGSTDTQYF	TGTGCCAGCAGCATCCGACTTTCCAGCGGGAGCACAGATACGCAGTATTTT
TRBD1	.	TRBV27	TRBJ2-3	CASSSTGGVGTDTQYF	TGTGCCAGCAGTTCGACAGGGGGCGTTGGCACAGATACGCAGTATTTT
.	.	TRBV5-4	TRBJ2-5	CASSSRSAVQETQYF	TGTGCCAGCAGCTCGCGGAGCGCGGTCCAAGAGACCCAGTACTTC
TRBD1	.	TRBV24-1	TRBJ2-3	CATRGQVGDTQYF	TGTGCCACCAGGGGACAGGTGGGAGATACGCAGTATTTT
TRBD2	.	TRBV4-2	TRBJ2-7	CASSPWGAGVSYEQYF	TGTGCCAGCAGCCCGTGGGGAGCGGGAGTGTCCTACGAGCAGTACTTC
TRBD1	.	TRBV6-6	TRBJ2-2	CASRSRQGDTGELFF	TGTGCCAGCAGGTCGCGACAGGGGGACACCGGGGAGCTGTTTTTT
.	.	TRBV9	TRBJ1-1	CASSPGGEGRAFF	TGTGCCAGCAGCCCCGGGGGTGAGGGAAGAGCTTTCTTT
TRBD1	.	TRBV27	TRBJ1-5	CASSFIRGREPQHF	TGTGCCAGCAGTTTTATAAGGGGGCGAGAGCCCCAGCATTTT
TRBD2	once	TRBV7-8	TRBJ2-1	CASSPHGLAGNNEQFF	TGTGCCAGCAGCCCCCATGGACTAGCGGGGAACAATGAGCAGTTCTTC
.	.	TRBV5-6	TRBJ1-2	CASSSDSLNYGYTF	TGTGCCAGCAGCTCTGACAGCCTTAACTATGGCTACACCTTC
.	.	TRBV4-3	TRBJ2-3	CASSPRVSSTDTQYF	TGCGCCAGCAGCCCCAGGGTGTCTAGCACAGATACGCAGTATTTT
.	few	TRBV5-8	TRBJ2-7	CASSFIGAYEQYF	TGTGCCAGCAGCTTCATCGGGGCCTACGAGCAGTACTTC
.	.	TRBV3-1/TRBV3-2	TRBJ2-3	CASTPEGRNTDTQYF	TGTGCCAGCACCCCGGAGGGCCGAAACACAGATACGCAGTATTTT
.	.	TRBV5-6	TRBJ2-5	CASSNAGGGETQYF	TGTGCCAGCAGTAACGCAGGGGGAGGAGAGACCCAGTACTTC
.	.	TRBV10-3	TRBJ2-5	CAISDQGTRQGETQYF	TGTGCCATCAGTGACCAAGGCACCCGGCAGGGAGAGACCCAGTACTTC
.	.	TRBV5-6	TRBJ1-3	CASSFRVGFGNTIYF	TGTGCCAGCAGCTTCAGGGTAGGGTTTGGAAACACCATATATTTT
.	.	TRBV12-3/TRBV12-4	TRBJ2-7	CASSLSAWFEQYF	TGTGCCAGCAGCTTAAGCGCCTGGTTCGAGCAGTACTTC
.	.	TRBV27	TRBJ1-2	CASVPSGQRFPYGYTF	TGTGCCAGCGTACCGAGCGGACAGCGCTTTCCCTATGGCTACACCTTC
.	.	TRBV19	TRBJ2-5	CATRSVRGGDQETQYF	TGTGCCACCCGCTCGGTCCGGGGTGGAGACCAAGAGACCCAGTACTTC
.	.	TRBV7-2	TRBJ2-5	CASSLFQKETQYF	TGTGCCAGCAGCTTATTTCAGAAAGAGACCCAGTACTTC
.	.	TRBV28	TRBJ2-7	CASSLITGSGTYEQYF	TGTGCCAGCAGTTTAATTACGGGTAGCGGAACCTACGAGCAGTACTTC
.	few	TRBV7-9	TRBJ1-1	CASSRGTEAFF	TGTGCCAGCAGCCGAGGGACTGAAGCTTTCTTT